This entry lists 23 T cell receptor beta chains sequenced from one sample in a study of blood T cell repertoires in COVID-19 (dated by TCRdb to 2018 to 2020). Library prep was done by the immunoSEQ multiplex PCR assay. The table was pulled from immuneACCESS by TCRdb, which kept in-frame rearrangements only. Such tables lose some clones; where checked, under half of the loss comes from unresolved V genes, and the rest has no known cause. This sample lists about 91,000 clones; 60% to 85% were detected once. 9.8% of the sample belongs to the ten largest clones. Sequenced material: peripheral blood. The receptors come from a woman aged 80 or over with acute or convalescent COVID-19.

The CDR3 DNA sequence: TGCGCCAGCAGCTTGGAGGGCGGGAGCTGGGAGACCCAGTACTTC. Translating it yields CASSLEGGSWETQYF. The chain is built from TRBV5-1 and TRBJ2-5; 7 bases fit TRBD2. Germline CDR1 reads SGHRS; CDR2 reads YFSETQ. The CDR3 has 15 residues. J was trimmed by 5 bases and V by 0 bases; bases with no gene match: 7.

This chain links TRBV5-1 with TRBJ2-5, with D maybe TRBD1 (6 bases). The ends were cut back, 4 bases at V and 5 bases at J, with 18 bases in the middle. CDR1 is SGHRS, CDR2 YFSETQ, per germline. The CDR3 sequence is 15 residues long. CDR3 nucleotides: TGCGCCAGCAGCCTACAAAATGCAGGGGAGGAGACCCAGTACTTC. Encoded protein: CASSLQNAGEETQYF. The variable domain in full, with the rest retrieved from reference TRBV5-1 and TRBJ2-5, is KAGVTQTPRYLIKTRGQQVTLSCSPISGHRSVSWYQQTPGQGLQFLFEYFSETQRNKGNFPGRFSGRQFSNSRSEMNVSTLELGDSALYLCASSLQNAGEETQYFGPGTRLLVL.

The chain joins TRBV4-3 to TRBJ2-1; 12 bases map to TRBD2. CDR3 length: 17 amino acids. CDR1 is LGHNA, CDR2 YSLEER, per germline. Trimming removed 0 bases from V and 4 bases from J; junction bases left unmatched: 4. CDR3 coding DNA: TGCGCCAGCAGCCAAGATCTTCTAGCGGGGGGGTACAATGAGCAGTTCTTC. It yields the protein CASSQDLLAGGYNEQFF.

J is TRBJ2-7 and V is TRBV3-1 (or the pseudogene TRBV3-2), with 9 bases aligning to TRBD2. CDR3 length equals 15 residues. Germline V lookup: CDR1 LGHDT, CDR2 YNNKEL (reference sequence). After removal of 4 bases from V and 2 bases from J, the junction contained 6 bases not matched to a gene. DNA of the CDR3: TGTGCCAGCAGCCCATCCATAGCGGGAGCCTACGAGCAGTACTTC. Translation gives CASSPSIAGAYEQYF.

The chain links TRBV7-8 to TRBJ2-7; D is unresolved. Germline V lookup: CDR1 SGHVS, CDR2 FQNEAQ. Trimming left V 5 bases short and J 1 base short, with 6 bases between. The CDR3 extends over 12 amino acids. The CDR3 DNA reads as TGTGCCAGCAGCCCAGGTTCCTACGAGCAGTACTTC. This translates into CASSPGSYEQYF.

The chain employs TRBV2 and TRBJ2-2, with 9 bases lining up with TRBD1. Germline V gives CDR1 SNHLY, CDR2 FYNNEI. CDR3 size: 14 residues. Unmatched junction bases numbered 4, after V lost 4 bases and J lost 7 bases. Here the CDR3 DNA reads TGTGCCAGCAGTGGACAGGGGGTCAACGGGGAGCTGTTTTTT. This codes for CASSGQGVNGELFF.

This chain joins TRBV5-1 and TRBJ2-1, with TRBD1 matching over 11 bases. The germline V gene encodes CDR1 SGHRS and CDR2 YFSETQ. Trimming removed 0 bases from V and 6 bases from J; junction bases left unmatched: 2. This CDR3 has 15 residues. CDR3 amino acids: CASSLGDRGSNEQFF. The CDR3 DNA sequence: TGCGCCAGCAGCTTGGGGGACAGGGGGTCCAATGAGCAGTTCTTC.

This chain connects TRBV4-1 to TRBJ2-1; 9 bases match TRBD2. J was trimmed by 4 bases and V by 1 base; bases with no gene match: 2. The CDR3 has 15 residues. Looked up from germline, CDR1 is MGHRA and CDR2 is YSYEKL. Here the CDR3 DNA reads TGCGCCAGCAGCCAAGGGGCGGGGGGGTACAATGAGCAGTTCTTC. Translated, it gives CASSQGAGGYNEQFF.

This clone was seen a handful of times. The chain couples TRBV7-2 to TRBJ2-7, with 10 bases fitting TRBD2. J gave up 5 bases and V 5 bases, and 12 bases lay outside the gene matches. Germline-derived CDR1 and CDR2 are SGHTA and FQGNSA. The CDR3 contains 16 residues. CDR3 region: CASSTSGRGFLNEQYF. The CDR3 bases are TGTGCCAGCAGCACCAGCGGGAGGGGTTTTTTGAACGAGCAGTACTTC. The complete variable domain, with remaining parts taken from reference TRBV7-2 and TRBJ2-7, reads GAGVSQSPSNKVTEKGKDVELRCDPISGHTALYWYRQSLGQGLEFLIYFQGNSAPDKSGLPSDRFSAERTGGSVSTLTIQRTQQEDSAVYLCASSTSGRGFLNEQYFGPGTRLTVT.

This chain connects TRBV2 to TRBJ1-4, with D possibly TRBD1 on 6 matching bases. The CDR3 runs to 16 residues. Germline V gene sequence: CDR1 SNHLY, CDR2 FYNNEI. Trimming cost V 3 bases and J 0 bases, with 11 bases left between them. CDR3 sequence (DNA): TGTGCCAGCAGTGAGGGGGCAACTACAACTAATGAAAAACTGTTTTTT. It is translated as CASSEGATTTNEKLFF.

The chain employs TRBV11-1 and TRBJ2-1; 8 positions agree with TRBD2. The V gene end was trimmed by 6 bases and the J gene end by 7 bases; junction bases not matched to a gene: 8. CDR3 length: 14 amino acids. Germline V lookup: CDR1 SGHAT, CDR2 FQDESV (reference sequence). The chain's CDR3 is CASRTAGVGNEQFF. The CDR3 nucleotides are TGTGCCAGCAGGACAGCGGGAGTAGGTAATGAGCAGTTCTTC.

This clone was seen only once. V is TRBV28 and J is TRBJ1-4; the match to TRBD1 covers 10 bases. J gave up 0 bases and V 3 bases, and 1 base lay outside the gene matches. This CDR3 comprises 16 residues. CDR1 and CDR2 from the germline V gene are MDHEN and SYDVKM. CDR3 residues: CASSLGQGSTNEKLFF. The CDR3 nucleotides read TGTGCCAGCAGTTTGGGACAGGGGTCAACTAATGAAAAACTGTTTTTT.

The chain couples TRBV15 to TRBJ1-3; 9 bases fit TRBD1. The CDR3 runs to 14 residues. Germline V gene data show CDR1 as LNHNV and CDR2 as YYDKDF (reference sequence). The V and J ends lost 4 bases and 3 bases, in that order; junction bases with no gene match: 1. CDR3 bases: TGTGCCACCAGCACGGACAGGGGTGGAAACACCATATATTTT. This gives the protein CATSTDRGGNTIYF.

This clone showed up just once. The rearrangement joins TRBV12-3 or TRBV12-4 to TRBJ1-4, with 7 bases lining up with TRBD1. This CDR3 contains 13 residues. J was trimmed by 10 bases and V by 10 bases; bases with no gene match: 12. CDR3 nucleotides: TGTGCCACACGGCGGGACCCAGGGGGAAAACTGTTTTTT. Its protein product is CATRRDPGGKLFF.

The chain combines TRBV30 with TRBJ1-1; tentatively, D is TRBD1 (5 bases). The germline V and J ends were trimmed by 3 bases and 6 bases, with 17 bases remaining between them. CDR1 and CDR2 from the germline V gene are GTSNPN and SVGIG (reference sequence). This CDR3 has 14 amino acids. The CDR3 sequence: CAWSPRGGTAEAFF. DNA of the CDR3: TGTGCCTGGAGCCCCCGGGGGGGGACGGCTGAAGCTTTCTTT. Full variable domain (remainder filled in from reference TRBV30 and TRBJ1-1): SQTIHQWPATLVQPVGSPLSLECTVEGTSNPNLYWYRQAAGRGLQLLFYSVGIGQISSEVPQNLSASRPQDRQFILSSKKLLLSDSGFYLCAWSPRGGTAEAFFGQGTRLTVV.

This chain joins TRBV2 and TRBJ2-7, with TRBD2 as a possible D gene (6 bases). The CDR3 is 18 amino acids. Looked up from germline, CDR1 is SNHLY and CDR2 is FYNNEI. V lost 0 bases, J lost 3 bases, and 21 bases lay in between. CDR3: CASSEALTGGKIFYEQYF. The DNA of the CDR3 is TGTGCCAGCAGTGAAGCGCTTACCGGAGGGAAAATTTTCTACGAGCAGTACTTC.

The CDR3 DNA follows: TGTGCCAGCACCTGGGGGGTACGGGGCTACACCTTC. Residues: CASTWGVRGYTF. The rearrangement uses TRBV12-3 or TRBV12-4 and TRBJ1-2, with D perhaps TRBD1 (5 bases). Trimming removed 7 bases at V and 8 bases at J, with 14 bases between. The CDR3 sequence is 12 residues long.

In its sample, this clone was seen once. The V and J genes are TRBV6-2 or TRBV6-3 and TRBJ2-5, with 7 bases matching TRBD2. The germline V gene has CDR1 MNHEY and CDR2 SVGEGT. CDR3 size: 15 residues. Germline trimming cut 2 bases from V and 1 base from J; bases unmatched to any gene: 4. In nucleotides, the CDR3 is TGTGCCAGCAGTTACGATGCTAGCGGCCAAGAGACCCAGTACTTC. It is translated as CASSYDASGQETQYF.

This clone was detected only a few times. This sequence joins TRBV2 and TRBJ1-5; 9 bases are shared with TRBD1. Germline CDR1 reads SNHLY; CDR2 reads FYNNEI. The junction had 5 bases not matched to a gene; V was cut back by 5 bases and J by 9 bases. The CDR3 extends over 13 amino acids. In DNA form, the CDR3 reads TGTGCCAGCAGTAGTAACAGGGGGCCGCCCCAGCATTTT. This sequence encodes CASSSNRGPPQHF.

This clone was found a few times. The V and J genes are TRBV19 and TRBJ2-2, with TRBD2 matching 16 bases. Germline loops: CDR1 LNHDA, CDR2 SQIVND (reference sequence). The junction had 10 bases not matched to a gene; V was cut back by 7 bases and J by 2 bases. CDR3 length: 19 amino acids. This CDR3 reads CASKSQGLAGGRNTGELFF. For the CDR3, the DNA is TGTGCCAGTAAATCTCAGGGACTAGCGGGGGGGCGAAACACCGGGGAGCTGTTTTTT.

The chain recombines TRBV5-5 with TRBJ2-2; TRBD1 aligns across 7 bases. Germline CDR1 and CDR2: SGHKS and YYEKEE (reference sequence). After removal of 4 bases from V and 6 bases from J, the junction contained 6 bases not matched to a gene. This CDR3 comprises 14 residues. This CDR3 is CASSTSQGAGELFF. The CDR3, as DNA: TGTGCCAGCAGCACCTCGCAGGGGGCCGGGGAGCTGTTTTTT.

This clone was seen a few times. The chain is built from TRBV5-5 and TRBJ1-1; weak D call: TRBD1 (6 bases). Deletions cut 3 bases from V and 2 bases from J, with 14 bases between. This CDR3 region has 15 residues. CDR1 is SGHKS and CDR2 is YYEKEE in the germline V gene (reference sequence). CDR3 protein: CASSSTGRRNTEAFF. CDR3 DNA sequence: TGTGCCAGCAGCTCGACAGGTCGACGAAACACTGAAGCTTTCTTT.

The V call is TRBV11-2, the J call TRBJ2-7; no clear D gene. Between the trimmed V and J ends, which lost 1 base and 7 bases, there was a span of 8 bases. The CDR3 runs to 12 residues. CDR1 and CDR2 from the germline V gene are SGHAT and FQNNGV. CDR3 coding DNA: TGTGCCAGCAGCTTAGCCGGCGGAGAGCAGTACTTC. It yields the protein CASSLAGGEQYF.